Detailed here is one T cell receptor (beta chain). The trim removed 4 bases at V and 4 bases at J, leaving 6 bases unmatched. This CDR3 region has 15 residues. Germline assignment: CDR1 MDHEN and CDR2 SYDVKM. The data are from a study of blood T cell repertoires in COVID-19. Across the study: COVID-19 samples from acute and convalescent phases originated in the United States, Italy and Spain. Nucleic acid was either cDNA or gDNA, and it came from T cells, B-cell-depleted T cells, or PBMCs.

The authors' processing: Counts of nucleated cells, estimated from reference gene primer amplification, were obtained. TCRdb's table, derived via immunoSEQ multiplex PCR, lists solely in-frame clones and lacks some. The V and J calls and clone size are taken from that table; D and trimming were inferred from the DNA. The sample holds about 170,000 clones, under 90% seen once. The Seattle patients, enrolled during active infection, were followed longitudinally. The receptor was derived from a woman between 65 and 79 years old with COVID-19, enrolled during active disease. This chain links TRBV28 with TRBJ1-3; 8 nucleotides match TRBD1. Sequencing used peripheral blood. The CDR3 loop reads CASSSIRTGGNTIYF. DNA for the CDR3: TGTGCCAGCAGTTCTATAAGGACAGGGGGAAACACCATATATTTT.